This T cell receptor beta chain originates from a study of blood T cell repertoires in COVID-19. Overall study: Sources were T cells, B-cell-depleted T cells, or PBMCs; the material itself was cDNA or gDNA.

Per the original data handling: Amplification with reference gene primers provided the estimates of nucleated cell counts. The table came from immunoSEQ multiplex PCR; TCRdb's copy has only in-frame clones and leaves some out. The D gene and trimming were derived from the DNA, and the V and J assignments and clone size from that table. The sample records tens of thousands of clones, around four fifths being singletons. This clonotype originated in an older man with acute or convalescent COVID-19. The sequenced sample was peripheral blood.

The DNA for the CDR3 is TGTGCCAGCAGTCCGACAGGGGGCCACACTGAAGCTTTCTTT. This codes for CASSPTGGHTEAFF. The chain combines TRBV6-5 with TRBJ1-1; TRBD1 agrees at 10 bases. This CDR3 is 14 amino acids long. V was clipped by 5 bases and J by 3 bases; unmatched bases: 3. Per the germline V gene, CDR1 is MNHEY and CDR2 is SVGAGI.